This TCR beta chain is drawn from a study of radiotherapy plus CTLA-4 blockade in lung cancer. Study overall: Patients showed objective responses in under 20% of cases, and disease control was achieved by about 30%.

Germline CDR1 reads GTSNPN; CDR2 reads SVGIG (reference sequence). With V trimmed by 4 bases and J by 7 bases, 8 bases remained unmatched. The CDR3 is 14 residues long. The repertoire was sequenced with immunoSEQ multiplex PCR; TCRdb's copy has only in-frame clones and lacks some. This sample has about 73,000 clones, with roughly 87% found just once. The TCR sequence derives from a human donor with non-small cell lung cancer that progressed on radiotherapy plus ipilimumab. V gene TRBV30 combines with J gene TRBJ1-4; 8 bases match TRBD1. The source material was peripheral blood, sampled from a patient treated with radiotherapy plus ipilimumab. The CDR3 loop is CAWKRDRRSEKLFF. The CDR3 nucleotides are TGTGCCTGGAAACGGGACAGGCGATCTGAAAAACTGTTTTTT. The full variable domain, its missing parts supplied by reference TRBV30 and TRBJ1-4, is SQTIHQWPATLVQPVGSPLSLECTVEGTSNPNLYWYRQAAGRGLQLLFYSVGIGQISSEVPQNLSASRPQDRQFILSSKKLLLSDSGFYLCAWKRDRRSEKLFFGSGTQLSVL.